The 13 T cell receptor beta chains reported below all come from one sample, sequenced in a study of blood T cell repertoires in COVID-19. Method: immunoSEQ multiplex PCR; TCRdb's copy keeps in-frame clones and lacks some. This sample has just over 300,000 clones, with 89% found just once. Source material: PBMCs or T cells enriched from blood (not recorded which). The receptors here all came from a woman aged 40 to 50 who had recovered from COVID-19.

This chain links TRBV28 with TRBJ2-1; 8 positions agree with TRBD2. Germline trimming cut 10 bases from V and 0 bases from J; bases unmatched to any gene: 5. Germline values: CDR1 MDHEN, CDR2 SYDVKM. There are 14 residues in the CDR3. CDR3 sequence (DNA): TGTGCCACAAGACGGGGGGGCTCCTACAATGAGCAGTTCTTC. As protein: CATRRGGSYNEQFF.

The genes are TRBV29-1 and TRBJ2-7; 8 nucleotides agree with TRBD2. The CDR3 sequence is 13 residues long. Germline V gives CDR1 SQVTM, CDR2 ANQGSEA. V lost 6 bases and J lost 0; bases outside the gene matches: 4. The CDR3 DNA follows: TGCAGCGTAGAGCGGGAGAGCTCCTACGAGCAGTACTTC. This translates into CSVERESSYEQYF.

This sequence joins TRBV19 and TRBJ2-2, with D perhaps TRBD1 (5 bases). Trimming removed 2 bases from V and 3 bases from J, with 7 bases in between. This CDR3 spans 14 amino acids. Germline V gene lookup returns CDR1 LNHDA and CDR2 SQIVND (reference sequence). The DNA of the CDR3 is TGTGCCAGTAGTATACAGGGCGACACCGGGGAGCTGTTTTTT. Translated: CASSIQGDTGELFF.

J is TRBJ2-7 and V is TRBV10-3; TRBD1 is a possible D gene (5 bases). Germline V lookup: CDR1 ENHRY, CDR2 SYGVKD. The CDR3 spans 13 residues. V was pared by 7 bases and J by 1 base, with 11 bases between. This CDR3 reads CAIMPTGSYEQYF. The CDR3 DNA follows: TGTGCCATCATGCCTACAGGATCCTACGAGCAGTACTTC.

The CDR3 reads CASSSGRDRGSYEQYF. The CDR3 bases are TGTGCCAGCAGCTCCGGCCGGGACAGGGGGTCCTACGAGCAGTACTTC. V and J are TRBV28 and TRBJ2-7; 11 bases fit TRBD1. J was trimmed by 1 base and V by 6 bases; bases with no gene match: 8. The CDR3 totals 16 residues. Germline CDR1 MDHEN, CDR2 SYDVKM.

The chain joins TRBV7-6 to TRBJ1-4; 11 nucleotides line up with TRBD1. CDR1 and CDR2 (germline): SGHVS, FNYEAQ. The CDR3 covers 16 residues. V trimming: 3 bases; J trimming: 1 base; junction bases outside the gene matches: 1. The CDR3 DNA reads TGTGCCAGCAGCTTCGGGACAGGGGGAACTAATGAAAAACTGTTTTTT. Its translation: CASSFGTGGTNEKLFF.

The chain joins TRBV7-2 to TRBJ2-3; 9 nucleotides agree with TRBD2. The J segment lost 0 bases and the V segment lost 6 bases, leaving 1 base of the junction unmatched. This CDR3 comprises 14 residues. Per germline, CDR1 SGHTA and CDR2 FQGNSA. CDR3 DNA sequence: TGTGCCAGCAGTACTAGCGGGAGCACAGATACGCAGTATTTT. Amino acids: CASSTSGSTDTQYF.

This clone was detected only a few times. The chain couples TRBV19 to TRBJ2-7; 9 bases are shared with TRBD1. The CDR3 loop spans 15 amino acids. The J segment lost 6 bases and the V segment lost 5 bases, leaving 11 bases of the junction unmatched. Germline V gene data show CDR1 as LNHDA and CDR2 as SQIVND (reference sequence). The CDR3 DNA reads as TGTGCCAGTAGTCCCCGGGACAGGGCCGCCCTCGAGCAGTACTTC. This sequence encodes CASSPRDRAALEQYF.

V gene TRBV30 combines with J gene TRBJ2-1; 10 positions agree with TRBD2. This CDR3 is 16 amino acids long. Germline CDR1 and CDR2: GTSNPN and SVGIG (reference sequence). The trim removed 4 bases at V and 9 bases at J, leaving 15 bases unmatched. CDR3 protein: CAWIPAASGRFSEQFF. The CDR3 nucleotides read TGTGCCTGGATCCCCGCGGCTAGCGGGAGATTTAGTGAGCAGTTCTTC.

The rearrangement links TRBV30 to TRBJ1-2; 9 positions match TRBD1. J lost 6 bases, V lost 0 bases, and 8 bases had no gene match. Germline V lookup: CDR1 GTSNPN, CDR2 SVGIG (reference sequence). The CDR3 covers 15 residues. CDR3 DNA: TGTGCCTGGAGTGTGGGGACAGGGATTGCCCATGGCTACACCTTC. Encoded protein: CAWSVGTGIAHGYTF.

The rearrangement links TRBV28 to TRBJ2-1; 7 nucleotides align to TRBD1. The germline V gene encodes CDR1 MDHEN and CDR2 SYDVKM. V shed 6 bases and J 5 bases; nucleotides not matched to a gene: 7. There are 14 residues in the CDR3. Here the CDR3 reads CASSPGTVDNEQFF. The CDR3 DNA reads TGTGCCAGCAGCCCAGGGACAGTGGACAATGAGCAGTTCTTC.

V gene TRBV19 combines with J gene TRBJ1-5, with D uncertain. Trimming shortened V by 3 bases and J by 11 bases, and 11 bases separated the two germline ends. The germline V gene has CDR1 LNHDA and CDR2 SQIVND (reference sequence). The CDR3 loop spans 12 amino acids. CDR3 amino acids: CASSIPGSSQHF. In DNA, the CDR3 is TGTGCCAGTAGTATCCCCGGTTCGTCCCAGCATTTT.

The gene calls are TRBV5-4 and TRBJ2-3; TRBD2 might be the D (7 bases). V was trimmed by 0 bases and J by 5 bases, leaving 13 bases between them. Germline CDR1 SGHNT, CDR2 YYREEE (reference sequence). The CDR3 is 15 amino acids. The CDR3: CASSLGRGAIDTQYF. Written as DNA, the CDR3 is TGTGCCAGCAGCTTGGGTCGGGGGGCGATAGATACGCAGTATTTT.